The clone carrying this T cell receptor (beta chain) showed up just once. Its antigen remains unknown. The data belong to a study of shared clonotypes between healthy human individuals. Study results and limitations: In contrast to clonotypes shared by all four donors, non-shared clonotypes had lower generation probabilities. It was the few donors that limited the genetic and exposure-history diversity represented.

V lost 0 bases and J lost 4, with 10 bases in between. The germline gives CDR1 SGHRS, CDR2 YFSETQ. The CDR3 is 14 amino acids. Naive CD8 populations comprised CD45RO-negative cells positively selected for CCR7, excluding terminally differentiated effector memory CD45RA+ cells. Only Caucasian adults living in Nashville, Tennessee made up the donor group. Using immunoSEQ multiplex PCR, the repertoire was profiled, and TCRdb retains in-frame clones only, with some absent. The table has approximately 2,000,000 clones, 85% to 95% seen once; the top ten hold around 1.7%. This TCR was recovered from a man younger than 35 in good health. Some clones in this sample may be carry-over from other donors' samples. Sequencing was performed on naive CD8+ T cells from PBMCs. The chain employs TRBV5-1 and TRBJ1-1; D remains unclear. CDR3 residues: CASSLEGAGTEAFF. In DNA form, the CDR3 reads TGCGCCAGCAGCTTGGAGGGAGCGGGCACTGAAGCTTTCTTT.